This T cell receptor (beta chain) was sequenced during a study of T cell repertoires in cytomegalovirus infection. Study-wide context: Public TCR beta signatures were indicative of both CMV infection and a matching HLA type.

TCRdb fed the reads into MiXCR, producing one record per CDR3 protein. The sample contains about 260,000 distinct CDR3 sequences, about an eighth of which appear only once. Trimming stripped 5 bases from V and 5 bases from J, with 11 bases between. Germline V lookup: CDR1 SGHTA, CDR2 FQGNSA. The CDR3 totals 13 residues. Study findings and constraints: HLA-C-restricted CMV-specific TCR beta clonotypes prevailed in the ex vivo response. CMV carriers having the relevant HLA were flagged by cumulative public TCR beta family frequency.

This clonotype was detected ten times or more. Its matching antigen is unknown. The TCR originated in a human donor in good health (CMV status not recorded). Some clones in this sample may be carry-over from other donors' samples. This chain joins TRBV7-2 and TRBJ2-3; no definite D call. The source material was PBMCs. For the CDR3, the DNA is TGTGCCAGCAGCATTAGTCTGGTAGATACGCAGTATTTT. It codes for CASSISLVDTQYF.